A selection of T cell receptor beta chains follows, all from one sample in a study of T-cell memory formation after mild COVID-19. MiXCR was run by TCRdb on the 5' RACE reads, yielding one entry per CDR3 protein. The sample shows about 600,000 distinct CDR3 sequences, about 20% of them seen only once. The specimen was PBMCs or a T cell subset sorted from them (not recorded which). The receptors originated from an adult woman who had mild COVID-19 (a few samples of this study predate the infection). Cell type and time point are not known. Each CDR3 is given without its conserved first and last residue.

CDR3,J,V
ASSVAVRAGDTQY,TRBJ2-3,TRBV9
ASSEDPDNEQF,TRBJ2-1,TRBV7-6
ATSREAMVGQGPYEQY,TRBJ2-7,TRBV15
ASSQAGGTQY,TRBJ2-7,TRBV3-1
ASSWDSVMNTGELF,TRBJ2-2,TRBV5-1
SAHLGDRETGELF,TRBJ2-2,TRBV29-1
ASSARTGDYGYT,TRBJ1-2,TRBV6-4
ASSLRQEQF,TRBJ2-1,TRBV18
ASSLSSHTEAF,TRBJ1-1,TRBV7-3
ASSYETGVSPLH,TRBJ1-6,TRBV6-6
SASDSYEQY,TRBJ2-7,TRBV20-1
ASSLDRVSYNEQF,TRBJ2-1,TRBV7-8
ASSLGGGTETHY,TRBJ2-5,TRBV5-1
ASSVARLTEAF,TRBJ1-1,TRBV6-6
ASIPAGPLGTDTQY,TRBJ2-3,TRBV12-3/TRBV12-4
ASSTGDTDTQY,TRBJ2-3,TRBV5-1
ASSVAGQGRTYEQY,TRBJ2-7,TRBV9
ASSQEATSGRYEQY,TRBJ2-7,TRBV3-1
ASSSQLANQPQH,TRBJ1-5,TRBV12-3/TRBV12-4
SARDQASGPNTGELF,TRBJ2-2,TRBV20-1
ASSSGTASSTDTQY,TRBJ2-3,TRBV12-3/TRBV12-4
ASSQGGRQKEQF,TRBJ2-1,TRBV4-2
ASSLEHLETQY,TRBJ2-5,TRBV5-1
ASSQSVGKDSSEQY,TRBJ2-7,TRBV23-1
ASRSGGLAGQETQY,TRBJ2-5,TRBV5-1
ASSRGLGGNTEAF,TRBJ1-1,TRBV7-8
SARDKGTNYNEQF,TRBJ2-1,TRBV20-1
ASSDTSGASTDTQY,TRBJ2-3,TRBV25-1
ASSHGVPGAPFEGSSDTQY,TRBJ2-3,TRBV4-3
ATSRGLADLTDTQY,TRBJ2-3,TRBV24-1
ASSQDFVDSSYEQY,TRBJ2-7,TRBV3-1
ASSLPGSSSGNTIY,TRBJ1-3,TRBV7-9
ASSPQGLDRDDGYT,TRBJ1-2,TRBV7-3
ASTLGLAGGNEQF,TRBJ2-1,TRBV19
SARALGLAGTDTQY,TRBJ2-3,TRBV20-1
ASSLGGTANEQF,TRBJ2-1,TRBV12-3/TRBV12-4
ASSFQALFNEKLF,TRBJ1-4,TRBV7-9
AISESLIGLGEETQY,TRBJ2-5,TRBV10-3
ASSIQGAYEQY,TRBJ2-7,TRBV18
ASSQDPGKTYEQY,TRBJ2-7,TRBV4-1